These 4 T cell receptor beta chains share one sample of origin, sequenced in a study of vaccination effects on CD4 cells after COVID-19. A 10-day culture period preceded the isolation of CD4+ T cells. The data were produced by immunoSEQ multiplex PCR, yet TCRdb's version contains in-frame clones alone and is incomplete. Of 50,000 or so clones listed, around 63% were seen once; the top ten hold 4.5% to 7%. Antigens for these TCRs are unknown. The sequences come from CD4+ T cells from PBMCs cultured without peptide, collected before COVID-19 vaccination. The receptors come from a human donor who received a COVID-19 vaccine.

This chain joins TRBV5-4 and TRBJ2-7, with 7 bases matching TRBD1. The CDR3 length is 14 residues. The ends lost 4 bases at V and 6 bases at J; junction bases unmatched: 10. Per germline, CDR1 SGHNT and CDR2 YYREEE (reference sequence). CDR3 sequence reads: CASSPEGAGREQYF. The CDR3 DNA is TGTGCCAGCAGCCCAGAGGGGGCAGGGCGCGAGCAGTACTTC.

J is TRBJ1-2 and V is TRBV20-1; TRBD1 aligns across 7 bases. The V segment lost 3 bases and the J segment 1 base; nucleotides outside the gene matches: 5. Germline V CDR1 and CDR2: DFQATT, SNEGSKA (reference sequence). CDR3 size: 14 residues. The DNA for the CDR3 is TGCAGTGCTAGTTTCCAGGGGGTTAACTATGGCTACACCTTC. This encodes CSASFQGVNYGYTF.

V is TRBV30 and J is TRBJ1-1; D unclear. CDR1 and CDR2 (germline): GTSNPN, SVGIG (reference sequence). V was clipped by 3 bases and J by 6 bases, with 20 bases between them. The CDR3 runs 15 residues. CDR3 nucleotide sequence: TGTGCCTGGAGAGCGGCGTGGGGTTTAGGAGCTGAAGCTTTCTTT. Its protein product is CAWRAAWGLGAEAFF. Combining the CDR3 with reference TRBV30 and TRBJ1-1 gives the whole variable domain SQTIHQWPATLVQPVGSPLSLECTVEGTSNPNLYWYRQAAGRGLQLLFYSVGIGQISSEVPQNLSASRPQDRQFILSSKKLLLSDSGFYLCAWRAAWGLGAEAFFGQGTRLTVV.

The chain recombines TRBV6-5 with TRBJ1-2; TRBD1 is a possible D gene (5 bases). Between the trimmed V and J ends, which lost 6 bases and 3 bases, there was a span of 17 bases. This CDR3 region has 15 residues. Germline values: CDR1 MNHEY, CDR2 SVGAGI. The CDR3, as DNA: TGTGCCAGCAGACCCAGCGGGGGTGTCGACTATGGCTACACCTTC. It encodes CASRPSGGVDYGYTF.